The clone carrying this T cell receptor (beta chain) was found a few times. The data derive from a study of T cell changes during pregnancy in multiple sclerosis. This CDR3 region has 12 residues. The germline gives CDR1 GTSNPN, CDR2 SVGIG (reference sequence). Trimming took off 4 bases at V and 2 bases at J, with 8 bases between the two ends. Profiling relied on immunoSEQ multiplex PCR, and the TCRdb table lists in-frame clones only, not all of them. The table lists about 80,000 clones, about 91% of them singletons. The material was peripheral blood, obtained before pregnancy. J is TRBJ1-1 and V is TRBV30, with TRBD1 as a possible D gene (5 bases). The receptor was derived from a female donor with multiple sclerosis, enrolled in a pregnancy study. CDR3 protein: CAWKGVNTEAFF. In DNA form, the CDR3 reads TGTGCCTGGAAAGGGGTAAACACTGAAGCTTTCTTT.